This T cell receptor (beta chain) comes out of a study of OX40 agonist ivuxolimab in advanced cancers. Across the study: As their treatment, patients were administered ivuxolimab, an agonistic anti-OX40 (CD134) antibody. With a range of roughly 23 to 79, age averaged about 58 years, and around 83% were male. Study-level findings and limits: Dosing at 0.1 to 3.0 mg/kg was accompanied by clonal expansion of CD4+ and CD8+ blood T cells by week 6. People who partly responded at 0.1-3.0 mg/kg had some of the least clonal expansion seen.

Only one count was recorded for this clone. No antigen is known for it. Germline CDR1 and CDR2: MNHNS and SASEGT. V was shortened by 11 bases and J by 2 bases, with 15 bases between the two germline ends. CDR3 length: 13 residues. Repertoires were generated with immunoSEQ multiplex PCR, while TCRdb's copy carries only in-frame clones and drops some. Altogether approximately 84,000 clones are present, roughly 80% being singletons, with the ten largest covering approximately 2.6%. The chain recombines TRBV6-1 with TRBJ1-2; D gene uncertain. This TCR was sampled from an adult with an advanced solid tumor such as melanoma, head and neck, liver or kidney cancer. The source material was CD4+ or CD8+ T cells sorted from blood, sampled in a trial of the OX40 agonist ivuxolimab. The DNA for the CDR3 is TGTGCCGGCACATTTACGGGAAACTATGGCTACACCTTC. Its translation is CAGTFTGNYGYTF.